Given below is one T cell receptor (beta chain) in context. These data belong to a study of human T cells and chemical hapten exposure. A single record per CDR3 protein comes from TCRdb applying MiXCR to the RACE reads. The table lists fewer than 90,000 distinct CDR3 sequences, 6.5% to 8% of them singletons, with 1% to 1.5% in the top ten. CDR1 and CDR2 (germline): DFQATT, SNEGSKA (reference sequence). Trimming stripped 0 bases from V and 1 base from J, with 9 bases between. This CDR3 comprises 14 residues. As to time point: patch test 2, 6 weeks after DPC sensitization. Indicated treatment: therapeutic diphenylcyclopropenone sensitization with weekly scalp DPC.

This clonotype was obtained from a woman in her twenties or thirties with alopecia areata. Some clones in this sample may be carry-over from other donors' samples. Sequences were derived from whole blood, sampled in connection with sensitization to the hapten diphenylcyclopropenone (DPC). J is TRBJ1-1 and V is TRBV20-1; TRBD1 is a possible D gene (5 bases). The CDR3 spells CSARDRTTNTEAFF. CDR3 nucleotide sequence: TGCAGTGCTAGAGATAGGACAACGAACACTGAAGCTTTCTTT.